This entry lists 25 T cell receptor beta chains sequenced from one sample in a study of beta chain features in type 1 diabetes. Expressed TCRB transcripts were sequenced, since all the RNA that had been isolated was reverse transcribed. Sequenced by immunoSEQ multiplex PCR; TCRdb stores in-frame clones only, minus some. The data hold about 620,000 clones, with roughly a sixth observed a single time. The sequenced material came from naive CD4+ T cells from blood. The receptors stem from a man in his late teens or twenties in good health.

This chain links TRBV2 with TRBJ2-5; a possible D gene is TRBD2 (6 bases). Trimming left V 10 bases short and J 5 bases short, with 20 bases between. This CDR3 is 14 amino acids long. Germline lookup yields CDR1 SNHLY and CDR2 FYNNEI. The CDR3 reads CANSPWGRSETQYF. The CDR3 DNA reads TGTGCCAACTCTCCCTGGGGGAGGTCGGAGACCCAGTACTTC. Based on the CDR3 plus reference TRBV2 and TRBJ2-5, the full variable domain is EPEVTQTPSHQVTQMGQEVILRCVPISNHLYFYWYRQILGQKVEFLVSFYNNEISEKSEIFDDQFSVERPDGSNFTLKIRSTKLEDSAMYFCANSPWGRSETQYFGPGTRLLVL.

This clone was found many times. The DNA for the CDR3 is TGCGCCAGCCTAAGGGGGAACACCATATATTTT. Its protein is CASLRGNTIYF. The V and J genes are TRBV23-1 and TRBJ1-3; TRBD1 is a possible D gene (6 bases). TRBV23-1 is designated an ORF whose function remains uncertain. Trimming cost V 8 bases and J 7 bases, with 9 bases left between them. The length of the CDR3 is 11 residues.

V is TRBV28 and J is TRBJ1-5, with TRBD1 as a possible D gene (6 bases). V lost 5 bases to trimming and J lost 0 bases, with 20 bases between them. The CDR3 runs to 18 residues. The V gene's germline CDR1 is MDHEN and CDR2 SYDVKM. CDR3 in amino acids: CASSHSGAQGHSNQPQHF. CDR3 coding DNA: TGTGCCAGCAGTCACTCGGGTGCTCAGGGACATAGCAATCAGCCCCAGCATTTT.

This clone was seen only a few times. V gene TRBV27 combines with J gene TRBJ1-5; 9 bases map to TRBD1. CDR3 length: 14 residues. V was clipped by 6 bases and J by 7 bases; unmatched bases: 7. Looked up from germline, CDR1 is MNHEY and CDR2 is SMNVEV (reference sequence). CDR3 region: CASRHTGGGQPQHF. The CDR3 DNA reads TGTGCCAGCAGACATACAGGGGGCGGACAGCCCCAGCATTTT.

The chain has TRBV19 and TRBJ2-2; the D gene is possibly TRBD1 (6 bases). This CDR3 comprises 16 residues. The V gene lost 3 bases and the J gene lost 0 bases, with 11 bases spanning the gap. CDR1 and CDR2 (germline): LNHDA, SQIVND (reference sequence). The CDR3 here is CASSIGKGANTGELFF. CDR3 DNA: TGTGCCAGTAGTATCGGGAAGGGGGCGAACACCGGGGAGCTGTTTTTT.

The table lists this clone with a few counts. This chain joins TRBV29-1 and TRBJ1-2; D is undetermined. V was trimmed by 4 bases and J by 2 bases, leaving 11 bases between them. The CDR3 runs to 13 residues. CDR1 and CDR2 (germline): SQVTM, ANQGSEA. In DNA, the CDR3 is TGCAGCGTTGGGCAGGACGCGAACTATGGCTACACCTTC. Protein sequence: CSVGQDANYGYTF.

This clone was detected only a few times. The chain combines TRBV10-3 with TRBJ1-3; D is ambiguous. The CDR3 is made up of 13 amino acids. Germline CDR1 reads ENHRY; CDR2 reads SYGVKD. Trimming left V 2 bases short and J 0 bases short, with 2 bases between. As DNA, the CDR3 is TGTGCCATCAGTGAGGGCTCTGGAAACACCATATATTTT. Its translation: CAISEGSGNTIYF.

CDR3 DNA sequence: TGCGCCAGCAGCTTCGGACAGGGTAGAGAAAAACTGTTTTTT. This codes for CASSFGQGREKLFF. The V gene is TRBV5-1, the J gene TRBJ1-4; 8 nucleotides agree with TRBD1. This CDR3 is built from 14 residues. CDR1 and CDR2 from the germline V gene are SGHRS and YFSETQ. J was trimmed by 8 bases and V by 2 bases; bases with no gene match: 5.

This clone turned up a few times. This sample includes further DNA sequences coding for the same CDR3. The genes are TRBV7-2 and TRBJ2-5; D may correspond to TRBD1 or TRBD2 (5 bases each). Trimming stripped 1 base from V and 4 bases from J, with 13 bases between. The CDR3 has 15 amino acids. Looked up from germline, CDR1 is SGHTA and CDR2 is FQGNSA. This CDR3 is CASSLVGGGGETQYF. CDR3 bases: TGTGCCAGCAGCTTAGTCGGTGGGGGTGGAGAGACCCAGTACTTC. The complete variable domain, with remaining parts taken from reference TRBV7-2 and TRBJ2-5, reads GAGVSQSPSNKVTEKGKDVELRCDPISGHTALYWYRQSLGQGLEFLIYFQGNSAPDKSGLPSDRFSAERTGGSVSTLTIQRTQQEDSAVYLCASSLVGGGGETQYFGPGTRLLVL.

This clone was detected only a few times. The chain combines TRBV4-3 with TRBJ1-2; D remains ambiguous. V was shortened by 6 bases and J by 2 bases, with 13 bases between the two germline ends. Looked up from germline, CDR1 is LGHNA and CDR2 is YSLEER. The CDR3 totals 14 residues. In DNA, the CDR3 is TGCGCCAGCAGTCGTGTTGGGGTCAACTATGGCTACACCTTC. Translation: CASSRVGVNYGYTF.

In its sample, this clone was seen a few times. The J gene is TRBJ2-3, the V gene TRBV18; D gene unclear. V was pared by 3 bases and J by 2 bases, with 9 bases between. The CDR3 runs 14 residues. Per germline, CDR1 KGHSH and CDR2 LQKENI. The CDR3 loop reads CASSPSGYTDTQYF. The CDR3 coding sequence is TGTGCCAGCTCACCTTCAGGCTACACAGATACGCAGTATTTT.

This clone has just a few counts. The V gene is TRBV10-3, the J gene TRBJ1-6, with 7 bases matching TRBD1. This CDR3 is built from 13 residues. J was trimmed by 10 bases and V by 11 bases; bases with no gene match: 11. CDR1 and CDR2 from the germline V gene are ENHRY and SYGVKD. The CDR3 protein is CASTSGGMSPLHF. CDR3 bases: TGTGCCTCAACATCAGGGGGGATGTCACCCCTCCACTTT.

J is TRBJ2-2 and V is TRBV5-4; 7 bases line up with TRBD1. The V segment lost 0 bases and the J segment 7 bases; nucleotides outside the gene matches: 3. Looked up from germline, CDR1 is SGHNT and CDR2 is YYREEE (reference sequence). This CDR3 is built from 14 residues. This CDR3 reads CASSLVGGGGELFF. CDR3 DNA sequence: TGTGCCAGCAGCTTGGTAGGGGGCGGCGGGGAGCTGTTTTTT.

V and J are TRBV7-6 and TRBJ2-7; possibly TRBD1 or TRBD2 for D (6 bases each). V lost 4 bases to trimming and J lost 7 bases, with 11 bases between them. The germline CDR1 and CDR2 sequences are SGHVS and FNYEAQ. The CDR3 has 12 residues. CDR3 in DNA: TGTGCCAGCAGCTCTGAGGGGGGTGAGCAGTACTTC. Translated: CASSSEGGEQYF.

This clone occurred a few times. This sequence joins TRBV5-4 and TRBJ2-1; TRBD2 aligns across 11 bases. Per germline, CDR1 SGHNT and CDR2 YYREEE (reference sequence). J lost 10 bases, V lost 2 bases, and 8 bases had no gene match. The CDR3 length is 15 residues. The CDR3 loop reads CASSFLLAGAREQFF. DNA for the CDR3: TGTGCCAGCAGCTTCTTACTAGCGGGAGCCAGAGAGCAGTTCTTC.

This clone showed up just a few times. The chain carries TRBV7-3 and TRBJ1-6; TRBD1 aligns across 8 bases. With V trimmed by 5 bases and J by 8 bases, 5 bases remained unmatched. CDR1 and CDR2 (germline): SGHTA, FQGTGA. This CDR3 has 14 residues. The DNA of the CDR3 is TGTGCCAGCAGCCCTACAGGGGGTGATTCACCCCTCCACTTT. Translating it yields CASSPTGGDSPLHF.

This clone was picked up a small number of times. This sample also contains other DNA sequences that code for the same CDR3. The J gene is TRBJ2-1, the V gene TRBV9; D not certain. In germline, CDR1 is SGDLS, CDR2 YYNGEE. The CDR3 consists of 16 residues. The V and J ends lost 0 bases and 0 bases respectively, with 10 bases between them. The CDR3 loop reads CASSVGLGSSYNEQFF. The CDR3 nucleotides read TGTGCCAGCAGCGTAGGGCTGGGAAGCTCCTACAATGAGCAGTTCTTC.

The gene calls are TRBV5-1 and TRBJ2-3; a weak D match, TRBD2 (7 bases). CDR3 length: 16 residues. V lost 3 bases and J 0 bases, leaving 14 bases between the germline ends. Germline V gene lookup returns CDR1 SGHRS and CDR2 YFSETQ. The CDR3 protein is CASSSLAGASTDTQYF. As DNA, the CDR3 is TGCGCCAGCAGCTCGTTGGCGGGGGCTAGCACAGATACGCAGTATTTT.

In this sample, this clone turned up a few times. The chain has TRBV2 and TRBJ2-2; tentatively, D is TRBD2 (6 bases). The V gene lost 10 bases and the J gene lost 7 bases, with 16 bases spanning the gap. The CDR3 contains 13 residues. The V gene's germline CDR1 is SNHLY and CDR2 FYNNEI. The CDR3 DNA sequence: TGTGCCACTCAACTAGCAGGGAGCGGGGAGCTGTTTTTT. Translated: CATQLAGSGELFF.

This clone showed up just a few times. This sequence joins TRBV7-2 and TRBJ1-1; weak D call: TRBD1 (5 bases). The V end was cut by 5 bases, the J end by 10 bases, with 14 bases between. The CDR3 totals 12 residues. Germline V gene sequence: CDR1 SGHTA, CDR2 FQGNSA. CDR3 region: CASSTRTNGAFF. Written as DNA, the CDR3 is TGTGCCAGCAGCACCCGGACAAACGGAGCTTTCTTT.

This clone was observed a few times. The chain links TRBV6-5 to TRBJ2-6; D is unresolved. Per the germline V gene, CDR1 is MNHEY and CDR2 is SVGAGI. V gave up 6 bases and J gave up 3 bases, with 9 bases separating them. The CDR3 runs to 14 residues. The CDR3 is CASSPSGGANVLTF. DNA of the CDR3: TGTGCCAGCAGCCCATCGGGTGGGGCCAACGTCCTGACTTTC.

On this clone: In the same sample, other DNA sequences code for this CDR3. The gene calls are TRBV7-2 and TRBJ2-7; D is tentatively TRBD1 or TRBD2 (6 bases each). This CDR3 is 15 amino acids long. V dropped 0 bases and J dropped 1 base, with 10 bases sitting between them. Germline V gene sequence: CDR1 SGHTA, CDR2 FQGNSA. Here the CDR3 DNA reads TGTGCCAGCAGCTTAGCGGGGGGCAGATCCTACGAGCAGTACTTC. It specifies CASSLAGGRSYEQYF.

This clone was found a few times. The chain combines TRBV7-8 with TRBJ1-5; TRBD1 agrees at 12 bases. The CDR3 spans 16 residues. The ends lost 5 bases at V and 6 bases at J; junction bases unmatched: 8. Germline CDR1 is SGHVS and CDR2 is FQNEAQ. The CDR3 region has the DNA TGTGCCAGCAGCCCCCGGGACAGGGGGCTCGTTCAGCCCCAGCATTTT. This translates into CASSPRDRGLVQPQHF.

This sequence joins TRBV5-6 and TRBJ2-3; TRBD1 is a possible D gene (6 bases). Germline V gene data show CDR1 as SGHDT and CDR2 as YYEEEE. This CDR3 is built from 15 residues. V lost 4 bases to trimming and J lost 3 bases, with 15 bases between them. The CDR3 sequence is CASSLRQAFTDTQYF. DNA of the CDR3: TGTGCCAGCAGCCTCAGACAGGCCTTTACAGATACGCAGTATTTT. Full variable domain (missing parts from reference TRBV5-6 and TRBJ2-3): DAGVTQSPTHLIKTRGQQVTLRCSPKSGHDTVSWYQQALGQGPQFIFQYYEEEERQRGNFPDRFSGHQFPNYSSELNVNALLLGDSALYLCASSLRQAFTDTQYFGPGTRLTVL.

This clone was detected a few times. CDR3 amino acids: CASSSRDTSWNGAFF. The CDR3, as DNA: TGTGCCAGCAGCAGCCGGGACACCTCCTGGAATGGAGCTTTCTTT. The chain has TRBV7-9 and TRBJ1-1; TRBD1 might be the D (6 bases). Trimming removed 5 bases from V and 10 bases from J, with 23 bases in between. This CDR3 spans 15 amino acids. Germline CDR1 and CDR2: SEHNR and FQNEAQ (reference sequence).